The clone carrying this TCR beta chain turned up a few times. The target antigen is unknown. The entry originates in a study of human T cells and chemical hapten exposure. The CDR3 extends over 12 amino acids. TCRdb recomputed calls from the RACE reads with MiXCR, one row per CDR3 protein. The top ten hold 2.2% of the sample, which has about 90,000 distinct CDR3 sequences, about 10% seen once. Specified time point: patch test 1, 2 weeks after DPC sensitization. Treatment given: therapeutic diphenylcyclopropenone sensitization with weekly scalp DPC. The study, taken as a whole, reports: TCRs above 1 in 1000 frequency stayed constant with DPC sensitization.

This clonotype originated in a middle-aged man with alopecia areata. Some clones in this sample may be carry-over from other donors' samples. The V and J genes are TRBV3-2 and TRBJ2-1; the D call of TRBD1 is as the table states it, not checked on the DNA. TRBV3-2 is reported as a pseudogene. The sequencing here drew on whole blood, taken in connection with sensitization to the hapten diphenylcyclopropenone (DPC). CDR3 amino acids: CANMGGGPEQFF. The CDR3 region has the DNA TGTGCCAACATGGGGGGGGGGCCTGAGCAGTTCTTC.